These 14 T cell receptor beta chains were sequenced from one sample in a study of PD-1 blockade in classical Hodgkin lymphoma. Indicated time point: newly diagnosed, previously untreated cHL patient sample. TCRdb's table, derived via immunoSEQ multiplex PCR, lists solely in-frame clones and lacks some. The table includes fewer than 90,000 clones, 93% detected once. Sequenced: peripheral blood mononuclear cells (PBMCs). The receptors derive from a human donor with classical Hodgkin lymphoma.

This chain connects TRBV29-1 to TRBJ2-1; TRBD2 matches at 8 bases. J was trimmed by 0 bases and V by 7 bases; bases with no gene match: 11. The CDR3 has 16 amino acids. Germline V lookup: CDR1 SQVTM, CDR2 ANQGSEA. The CDR3 DNA reads as TGCAGCGCAAAGGGGCTCGGGGGGGGCTCCTACAATGAGCAGTTCTTC. Encoded protein: CSAKGLGGGSYNEQFF.

This clone was counted once. The genes are TRBV2 and TRBJ1-5, with D unclear. This CDR3 spans 15 amino acids. V was clipped by 5 bases and J by 3 bases, with 14 bases between them. Germline V gene lookup returns CDR1 SNHLY and CDR2 FYNNEI. DNA of the CDR3: TGTGCCAGCAGTCAAACAACAGCTCACAATCAGCCCCAGCATTTT. Residues: CASSQTTAHNQPQHF.

The chain links TRBV6-4 to TRBJ1-4; maybe TRBD1 (6 bases). This CDR3 is built from 14 residues. Trimming left V 3 bases short and J 6 bases short, with 11 bases between. Germline V gene lookup returns CDR1 MRHNA and CDR2 SNTAGT. In DNA, the CDR3 is TGTGCCAGCAGTGAATTGGACAGATATGAAAAACTGTTTTTT. Translating gives CASSELDRYEKLFF.

V gene TRBV6-5 combines with J gene TRBJ2-7; TRBD2 is a possible D gene (5 bases). Trimming left V 5 bases short and J 2 bases short, with 13 bases between. The CDR3 totals 14 residues. Germline lookup yields CDR1 MNHEY and CDR2 SVGAGI. Here the CDR3 reads CASSLGLVPYEQYF. CDR3 nucleotides: TGTGCCAGCAGTCTCGGACTTGTTCCCTACGAGCAGTACTTC.

The CDR3 sequence is CASSLDPNGQPQHF. The CDR3, as DNA: TGCGCCAGCAGCTTGGACCCGAACGGTCAGCCCCAGCATTTT. The gene calls are TRBV5-1 and TRBJ1-5; D gene ambiguous. Per germline, CDR1 SGHRS and CDR2 YFSETQ. V lost 0 bases to trimming and J lost 6 bases, with 10 bases between them. The CDR3 loop spans 14 amino acids.

The CDR3 reads CASHRGSYNEKLFF. The CDR3 DNA reads TGTGCCAGCCACAGGGGTTCCTATAATGAAAAACTGTTTTTT. The chain joins TRBV6-1 to TRBJ1-4; TRBD1 aligns across 7 bases. The CDR3 covers 14 residues. V gave up 8 bases and J gave up 4 bases; unmatched junction bases: 7. The germline V gene encodes CDR1 MNHNS and CDR2 SASEGT.

The chain couples TRBV28 to TRBJ2-7; no firm D call. Germline lookup yields CDR1 MDHEN and CDR2 SYDVKM. The CDR3 totals 16 residues. V shed 6 bases and J shed 2 bases, with 20 bases lying between them. The CDR3: CASSRSVLGVPYEQYF. The CDR3 DNA is TGTGCCAGCAGCCGCTCGGTCTTGGGTGTACCCTACGAGCAGTACTTC.

This chain links TRBV15 with TRBJ2-7; 9 bases align to TRBD1. Germline values: CDR1 LNHNV, CDR2 YYDKDF (reference sequence). CDR3 length equals 14 residues. Trimming removed 4 bases from V and 3 bases from J; junction bases left unmatched: 4. CDR3 region: CATSKRTGDYEQYF. The CDR3 bases are TGTGCCACCAGCAAAAGGACAGGGGACTACGAGCAGTACTTC.

The V call is TRBV2, the J call TRBJ1-2, with D maybe TRBD1 (6 bases). V was cut by 4 bases and J by 6 bases, with 15 bases left in between. The CDR3 is 14 residues long. Germline values: CDR1 SNHLY, CDR2 FYNNEI. CDR3: CASSGTAKRDGYTF. In nucleotides, the CDR3 is TGTGCCAGCAGTGGGACAGCTAAGCGGGATGGCTACACCTTC.

CDR3 region: CASSLAGLDTGELFF. In nucleotides, the CDR3 is TGCGCCAGCAGCTTGGCAGGGTTGGACACCGGGGAGCTGTTTTTT. The rearrangement joins TRBV5-1 to TRBJ2-2; perhaps TRBD1 as D (5 bases). The germline V gene has CDR1 SGHRS and CDR2 YFSETQ. CDR3 length: 15 amino acids. V was clipped by 0 bases and J by 3 bases, with 9 bases between them.

This chain joins TRBV7-2 and TRBJ2-7; perhaps TRBD2 as D (6 bases). This CDR3 has 14 amino acids. Germline lookup yields CDR1 SGHTA and CDR2 FQGNSA. V gave up 5 bases and J gave up 5 bases, with 16 bases separating them. The CDR3: CASSRPGGTNEQYF. In nucleotides, the CDR3 is TGTGCCAGCAGCCGCCCAGGAGGGACGAACGAGCAGTACTTC.

The gene calls are TRBV27 and TRBJ1-5, with D unclear. Between the trimmed V and J ends, which lost 6 bases and 0 bases, there was a span of 12 bases. The CDR3 consists of 15 residues. The germline V gene has CDR1 MNHEY and CDR2 SMNVEV (reference sequence). CDR3 sequence reads: CASSIDGYSNQPQHF. CDR3 bases: TGTGCCAGCAGCATAGACGGGTATAGCAATCAGCCCCAGCATTTT.

The chain joins TRBV4-1 to TRBJ2-7, with D maybe TRBD1 (5 bases). Per the germline V gene, CDR1 is MGHRA and CDR2 is YSYEKL. V was pared by 10 bases and J by 7 bases, with 20 bases between. The CDR3 spans 13 residues. The CDR3 nucleotides are TGCGCCAACCGAAGCAGGGTCTCTGGTGAGCAGTACTTC. The encoded protein is CANRSRVSGEQYF.

The genes are TRBV7-7 and TRBJ1-5; D remains ambiguous. Germline CDR1 SSHAT, CDR2 FNYEAQ (reference sequence). The CDR3 has 13 amino acids. Trimming removed 5 bases at V and 4 bases at J, with 9 bases between. The CDR3 DNA reads TGTGCCAGCAGCGAGGGCCCGAATCAGCCCCAGCATTTT. Translated: CASSEGPNQPQHF.